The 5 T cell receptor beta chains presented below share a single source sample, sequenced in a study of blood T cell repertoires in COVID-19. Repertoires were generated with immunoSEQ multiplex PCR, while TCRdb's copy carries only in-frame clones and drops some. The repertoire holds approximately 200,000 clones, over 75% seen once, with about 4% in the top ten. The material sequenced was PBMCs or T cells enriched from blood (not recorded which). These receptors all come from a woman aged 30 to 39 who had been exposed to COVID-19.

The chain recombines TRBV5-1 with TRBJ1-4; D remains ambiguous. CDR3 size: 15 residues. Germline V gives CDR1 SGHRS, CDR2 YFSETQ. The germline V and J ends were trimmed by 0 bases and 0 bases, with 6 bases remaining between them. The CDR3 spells CASSLAGSTNEKLFF. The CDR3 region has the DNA TGCGCCAGCAGCTTGGCGGGTTCAACTAATGAAAAACTGTTTTTT.

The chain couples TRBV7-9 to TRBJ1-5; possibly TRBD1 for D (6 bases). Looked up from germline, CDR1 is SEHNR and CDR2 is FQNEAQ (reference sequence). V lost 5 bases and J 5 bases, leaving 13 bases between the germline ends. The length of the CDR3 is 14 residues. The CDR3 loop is CASSTDRTYQPQHF. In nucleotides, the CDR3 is TGTGCCAGCAGCACCGACAGGACCTATCAGCCCCAGCATTTT.

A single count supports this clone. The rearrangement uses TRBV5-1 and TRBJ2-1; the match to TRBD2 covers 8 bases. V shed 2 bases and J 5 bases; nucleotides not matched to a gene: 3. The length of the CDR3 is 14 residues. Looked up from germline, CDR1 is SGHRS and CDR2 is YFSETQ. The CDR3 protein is CASSFLAGDNEQFF. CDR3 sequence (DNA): TGCGCCAGCAGCTTCCTAGCGGGCGACAATGAGCAGTTCTTC.

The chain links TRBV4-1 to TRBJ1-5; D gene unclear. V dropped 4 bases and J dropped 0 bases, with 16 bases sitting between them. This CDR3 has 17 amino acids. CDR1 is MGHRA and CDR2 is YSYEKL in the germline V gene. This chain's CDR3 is CASSPTTDYYSNQPQHF. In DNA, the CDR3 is TGCGCCAGCAGCCCCACGACTGATTACTATAGCAATCAGCCCCAGCATTTT.

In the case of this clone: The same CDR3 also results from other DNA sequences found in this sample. The CDR3: CASRATVNTEAFF. The CDR3 coding sequence is TGTGCCAGCAGGGCGACAGTGAACACTGAAGCTTTCTTT. The V and J genes are TRBV12-3 or TRBV12-4 and TRBJ1-1, with D maybe TRBD1 (5 bases). V was shortened by 6 bases and J by 0 bases, with 8 bases between the two germline ends. The CDR3 extends over 13 amino acids.